Shown below are 14 T cell receptor beta chains from a single sample sequenced in a study of cytomegalovirus exposure and HLA in healthy donors. Clones were sequenced by immunoSEQ multiplex PCR, and TCRdb holds only the in-frame ones, with some missing. The data show 110,000 to 150,000 clones, with approximately 93% seen just once and 0.69% held by the top ten. The sample was PBMCs. The receptor set was obtained from a young man in good health and CMV-seronegative.

The CDR3 sequence is CASSRQEPPYEQYF. The DNA for the CDR3 is TGTGCCAGCAGCCGACAGGAGCCTCCCTACGAGCAGTACTTC. The chain combines TRBV27 with TRBJ2-7; D is perhaps TRBD1 (6 bases). The CDR3 consists of 14 residues. Trimming shortened V by 6 bases and J by 2 bases, and 14 bases separated the two germline ends. Germline CDR1 and CDR2: MNHEY and SMNVEV (reference sequence).

The chain joins TRBV19 to TRBJ2-5, with a weak D call TRBD2 (6 bases). The germline CDR1 and CDR2 sequences are LNHDA and SQIVND (reference sequence). Trimming cost V 6 bases and J 5 bases, with 13 bases left between them. The CDR3 has 13 amino acids. CDR3 sequence: CASSQGGFETQYF. In nucleotides, the CDR3 is TGTGCCAGTAGCCAGGGAGGATTTGAGACCCAGTACTTC.

This chain's CDR3 is CAISDSQTGLYGYTF. The CDR3 nucleotides read TGTGCCATCAGTGATTCCCAGACAGGACTCTATGGCTACACCTTC. The genes are TRBV10-3 and TRBJ1-2, with a tentative D call TRBD1 (6 bases). From germline, CDR1 is ENHRY and CDR2 SYGVKD. V lost 3 bases, J lost 4 bases, and 15 bases lay in between. The CDR3 loop spans 15 amino acids.

V gene TRBV4-2 combines with J gene TRBJ2-1; D call uncertain. Germline V gene sequence: CDR1 LGHNA, CDR2 YNFKEQ. Deletions cut 1 base from V and 4 bases from J, with 14 bases between. CDR3 length: 16 residues. CDR3 nucleotide sequence: TGTGCCAGCAGCCAAGTATGGAATCTAGAGTACAATGAGCAGTTCTTC. It codes for CASSQVWNLEYNEQFF.

The table lists this clone with a count of one. This rearrangement joins TRBV4-3 to TRBJ1-2; TRBD1 matches 8 bases. The V and J ends lost 2 bases and 8 bases, in that order; junction bases with no gene match: 7. The CDR3 has 14 amino acids. Germline loops: CDR1 LGHNA, CDR2 YSLEER. CDR3 region: CASSQRQGAGGYTF. The CDR3 DNA sequence: TGCGCCAGCAGCCAAAGGCAGGGGGCAGGAGGCTACACCTTC.

The J gene is TRBJ2-5, the V gene TRBV15, with 10 bases aligning to TRBD1. Germline V gene sequence: CDR1 LNHNV, CDR2 YYDKDF (reference sequence). J lost 4 bases, V lost 0 bases, and 8 bases had no gene match. The CDR3 runs to 17 residues. CDR3 nucleotides: TGTGCCACCAGCAGAGATCTTGCCCGGACAGGGGGAGAGACCCAGTACTTC. Translated: CATSRDLARTGGETQYF.

The chain employs TRBV28 and TRBJ2-3; 8 bases are a match to TRBD2. Germline values: CDR1 MDHEN, CDR2 SYDVKM. The CDR3 runs to 16 residues. Trimming removed 4 bases from V and 3 bases from J; junction bases left unmatched: 9. The CDR3 nucleotides read TGTGCCAGCAGTTCCCCCGCGGAGCGGGAGACAGATACGCAGTATTTT. Translated, it gives CASSSPAERETDTQYF.

The V and J genes are TRBV10-1 and TRBJ2-3, with a possible D match to TRBD2 (6 bases). V was pared by 0 bases and J by 2 bases, with 9 bases between. CDR3 length: 15 amino acids. Germline V gene sequence: CDR1 WNHNN, CDR2 SYGVQD (reference sequence). CDR3 loop: CASSESGGVTDTQYF. DNA of the CDR3: TGCGCCAGCAGTGAGTCGGGCGGGGTCACAGATACGCAGTATTTT.

The chain carries TRBV5-1 and TRBJ1-4; no clear D gene. Germline values: CDR1 SGHRS, CDR2 YFSETQ. The CDR3 contains 16 residues. The V end was cut by 0 bases, the J end by 2 bases, with 11 bases between. The CDR3 is CASSLDPHTTNEKLFF. CDR3 in DNA: TGCGCCAGCAGCTTGGACCCACACACGACTAATGAAAAACTGTTTTTT.

This sequence joins TRBV6-5 and TRBJ2-7; unclear D gene. Trimming took off 10 bases at V and 2 bases at J, with 15 bases between the two ends. The germline CDR1 and CDR2 sequences are MNHEY and SVGAGI. This CDR3 spans 13 amino acids. As DNA, the CDR3 is TGTGCCACCATCGCCGGGTCAACCTACGAGCAGTACGTC. It codes for CATIAGSTYEQYV.

This chain joins TRBV30 and TRBJ1-1; D gene uncertain. Trimming stripped 0 bases from V and 0 bases from J, with 8 bases between. This CDR3 is 14 amino acids long. From germline, CDR1 is GTSNPN and CDR2 SVGIG (reference sequence). As DNA, the CDR3 is TGTGCCTGGAGTGTACTACACCTGAACACTGAAGCTTTCTTT. It encodes CAWSVLHLNTEAFF.

The V gene is TRBV6-1, the J gene TRBJ1-1; D remains unclear. Trimming pared 3 bases from V and 0 bases from J, leaving 14 bases between. Germline lookup yields CDR1 MNHNS and CDR2 SASEGT. This CDR3 is built from 16 residues. CDR3 sequence reads: CASSDDLTRMNTEAFF. In DNA, the CDR3 is TGTGCCAGCAGTGATGACTTGACTAGAATGAACACTGAAGCTTTCTTT.

This sequence joins TRBV19 and TRBJ2-7; 11 positions match TRBD1. V lost 6 bases and J lost 2; bases outside the gene matches: 3. The length of the CDR3 is 14 residues. Germline assignment: CDR1 LNHDA and CDR2 SQIVND (reference sequence). CDR3: CASSPGQGAYEQYV. The CDR3 DNA sequence: TGTGCCAGTAGCCCGGGACAGGGGGCCTACGAGCAGTACGTC.

This chain joins TRBV7-9 and TRBJ2-3; TRBD1 matches 8 bases. CDR1 is SEHNR and CDR2 is FQNEAQ in the germline V gene (reference sequence). Trimming cost V 5 bases and J 1 base; bases outside gene matches: 5. The CDR3 runs 15 residues. CDR3: CASSLRDRRTDTQYF. The DNA of the CDR3 is TGTGCCAGCAGCCTCCGGGACAGGCGCACAGATACGCAGTATTTT.